This is a list of T cell receptor beta chains from one sample in a study of OX40 agonist ivuxolimab in advanced cancers. The data were produced by immunoSEQ multiplex PCR, yet TCRdb's version contains in-frame clones alone and is incomplete. Among about 79,000 clones listed, 94% were seen once. Source: CD4+ or CD8+ T cells sorted from blood, taken in a trial of the OX40 agonist ivuxolimab. These receptor sequences come from an adult with an advanced solid tumor such as melanoma, head and neck, liver or kidney cancer. CDR3s include the opening cysteine and the closing phenylalanine or tryptophan. Fields, in order: D gene, V gene, CDR3 length, clone size, J gene, CDR3 protein, CDR3 DNA. D genes are given only for firm matches. Clone sizes are given selectively: once, few, many, or a class where the clone is expanded.

>-|TRBV11-3|8|-|TRBJ1-2
CASNPGTF
TGTGCCAGCAACCCCGGAACCTTC
>TRBD1|TRBV7-9|12|-|TRBJ1-5
CASSGQGEPQHF
TGTGCCAGCAGCGGACAGGGCGAGCCCCAGCATTTT
>TRBD2|TRBV19|15|-|TRBJ2-2
CASSVTSGESGELFF
TGTGCCAGTAGCGTGACTAGCGGGGAGTCGGGGGAGCTGTTTTTT
>-|TRBV19|12|-|TRBJ2-3
CASRKGGDTQYF
TGTGCCAGTCGCAAAGGAGGAGATACGCAGTATTTT
>-|TRBV7-2|13|-|TRBJ2-1
CASSNRGDYEQFF
TGTGCCAGCAGCAATCGCGGGGATTATGAGCAGTTCTTC
>TRBD1|TRBV9|15|-|TRBJ1-4
CASSTTTGLGEKLFF
TGTGCCAGCAGTACTACGACAGGGCTCGGCGAAAAACTGTTTTTT
>-|TRBV10-3|13|once|TRBJ2-7
CAISESLGDEQYF
TGTGCCATCAGTGAGTCTTTGGGGGACGAGCAGTACTTC
>-|TRBV29-1|11|-|TRBJ2-3
CSVKRVDTQYF
TGCAGCGTAAAACGGGTGGATACGCAGTATTTT
>-|TRBV5-1|18|-|TRBJ2-2
CASSLAHPGTPNTGELFF
TGCGCCAGCAGCTTGGCCCATCCCGGGACCCCCAACACCGGGGAGCTGTTTTTT
>-|TRBV27|15|-|TRBJ2-3
CASSLYGASTDTQYF
TGTGCCAGCAGTTTATACGGAGCTAGCACAGATACGCAGTATTTT
>-|TRBV1|14|-|TRBJ1-5
CTSSSLGTSEPQHF
TGCACCAGCAGCTCGCTCGGCACCTCGGAGCCCCAGCATTTT
>-|TRBV2|13|-|TRBJ2-7
CASRGVGVNEQYF
TGTGCCAGCAGAGGTGTAGGGGTCAACGAGCAGTACTTC
>TRBD1|TRBV29-1|12|-|TRBJ1-2
CSVPGTDYGYTF
TGCAGCGTTCCGGGGACAGACTATGGCTACACCTTC
>TRBD1|TRBV19|13|-|TRBJ2-3
CASQTGNSDTQYF
TGTGCCAGCCAGACAGGGAATTCAGATACGCAGTATTTT
>-|TRBV5-1|13|-|TRBJ1-6
CASSLAGGESLHF
TGCGCCAGCAGCTTGGCCGGCGGGGAATCCCTCCACTTT
>-|TRBV9|17|-|TRBJ1-1
CASSDLHMDSMNTEAFF
TGTGCCAGCAGCGACCTCCACATGGACAGCATGAACACTGAAGCTTTCTTT
>TRBD2|TRBV7-9|15|-|TRBJ2-5
CASSLMRGASETQYF
TGTGCCAGCAGCTTGATGCGGGGGGCGTCTGAGACCCAGTACTTC
>-|TRBV19|13|once|TRBJ2-3
CASSMTSTDTQYF
TGTGCCAGTAGTATGACAAGCACAGATACGCAGTATTTT
>TRBD1|TRBV19|14|-|TRBJ2-7
CASSAGTGPNEQYF
TGTGCCAGTAGCGCCGGGACAGGGCCCAACGAGCAGTACTTC
>-|TRBV13|12|-|TRBJ2-7
CASSSVAYEQYF
TGTGCCAGCAGCTCCGTGGCCTACGAGCAGTACTTC
>-|TRBV4-1|13|few|TRBJ2-7
CASSPVGVTEQYF
TGCGCCAGCAGCCCGGTTGGGGTAACCGAGCAGTACTTC
>-|TRBV5-6|13|-|TRBJ2-5
CASSLVPEETQYF
TGTGCCAGCAGCTTGGTCCCTGAAGAGACCCAGTACTTC
>-|TRBV5-1|13|-|TRBJ2-7
CASSLELSYEQYF
TGCGCCAGCAGCTTGGAATTGTCCTACGAGCAGTACTTC
>-|TRBV19|13|-|TRBJ1-1
CASSIGDYTEAFF
TGTGCCAGTAGTATCGGTGATTACACTGAAGCTTTCTTT
>TRBD2|TRBV9|14|-|TRBJ2-5
CASREGDYGETQYF
TGTGCCAGCAGGGAAGGGGACTACGGTGAGACCCAGTACTTC
>TRBD1|TRBV27|14|-|TRBJ1-5
CASSHRGSNQPQHF
TGTGCCAGCAGTCACAGGGGAAGCAATCAGCCCCAGCATTTT
>-|TRBV11-2|17|-|TRBJ1-3
CASSLDLDPGAGNTIYF
TGTGCCAGCAGCTTAGATCTAGACCCAGGGGCTGGAAACACCATATATTTT
>-|TRBV7-9|15|once|TRBJ1-2
CASSLGGLWDDGYTF
TGTGCCAGCAGCTTAGGGGGCCTTTGGGATGATGGCTACACCTTC
>TRBD2|TRBV7-2|15|-|TRBJ2-7
CASSPGTSGGSRQYF
TGTGCCAGCAGCCCCGGGACTAGCGGGGGGAGTCGGCAGTACTTC
>TRBD2|TRBV2|17|-|TRBJ2-3
CASSGPASGGARDTQYF
TGTGCCAGCAGTGGACCCGCTAGCGGGGGGGCCCGGGATACGCAGTATTTT
>-|TRBV6-5|16|-|TRBJ2-2
CASSYSLGQSTGELFF
TGTGCCAGCAGTTACTCGCTGGGACAAAGCACCGGGGAGCTGTTTTTT
>TRBD2|TRBV9|16|medium-sized|TRBJ2-1
CASSVLSGGGNNEQFF
TGTGCCAGCAGCGTTCTTAGCGGGGGCGGGAACAATGAGCAGTTCTTC
>-|TRBV27|15|-|TRBJ1-2
CASSLGVGGGYGYTF
TGTGCCAGCAGTTTGGGTGTAGGAGGGGGCTATGGCTACACCTTC
>-|TRBV4-1|15|-|TRBJ2-7
CASSPVADSSYEQYF
TGCGCCAGCAGCCCCGTCGCGGATAGCTCCTACGAGCAGTACTTC
>-|TRBV28|14|-|TRBJ2-5
CASSRRTDQETQYF
TGTGCCAGCAGTCGACGGACAGACCAAGAGACCCAGTACTTC
>-|TRBV4-1|15|-|TRBJ1-2
CASSPIFGTPDGYTF
TGCGCCAGCAGCCCGATCTTCGGGACCCCCGATGGCTACACCTTC
>-|TRBV29-1|17|-|TRBJ1-1
CSPRTQVCRSPGPEAFF
TGCAGCCCCCGAACCCAGGTGTGCCGATCTCCCGGGCCTGAAGCTTTCTTT
>-|TRBV5-6|14|-|TRBJ2-5
CASSLAGYQETQYF
TGTGCCAGCAGCTTGGCAGGGTACCAAGAGACCCAGTACTTC
>-|TRBV29-1|14|-|TRBJ2-7
CSVDFGHGPYEQYF
TGCAGCGTTGATTTCGGACACGGACCCTACGAGCAGTACTTC
>-|TRBV19|14|-|TRBJ2-7
CASSLSGQSYEQYF
TGTGCCAGTAGCTTGTCCGGACAGTCTTACGAGCAGTACTTC
>TRBD1|TRBV27|16|once|TRBJ2-1
CASSDSRTGGNNEQFF
TGTGCCAGCAGTGACTCCCGGACAGGGGGCAACAATGAGCAGTTCTTC
>TRBD2|TRBV6-5|14|once|TRBJ2-4
CASRLSGTRNIQYF
TGTGCCAGCAGACTATCCGGGACTAGGAACATTCAGTACTTC
>-|TRBV19|13|-|TRBJ2-7
CASSITDSYEQYF
TGTGCCAGTAGTATAACGGACTCCTACGAGCAGTACTTC
>TRBD1|TRBV28|15|once|TRBJ2-3
CASRSAGGFTDTQYF
TGTGCCAGCAGATCGGCAGGGGGCTTCACAGATACGCAGTATTTT
>-|TRBV19|11|once|TRBJ1-2
CASSILDRYTF
TGTGCCAGTAGTATCCTGGATCGCTACACCTTC
>-|TRBV19|16|-|TRBJ1-1
CASTPAGGNYDGEAFF
TGTGCCAGTACCCCGGCGGGGGGGAATTATGACGGTGAAGCTTTCTTT
>TRBD1|TRBV14|17|-|TRBJ1-2
CASSQAGTGVGDDGYTF
TGTGCCAGCAGCCAAGCCGGGACAGGGGTAGGTGATGATGGCTACACCTTC
>-|TRBV19|13|-|TRBJ2-3
CASSMLGADTQYF
TGTGCCAGTAGTATGTTGGGGGCAGATACGCAGTATTTT
>-|TRBV19|13|-|TRBJ1-1
CASGGVNGAEAFF
TGTGCCAGTGGAGGGGTCAACGGGGCTGAAGCTTTCTTT
>TRBD1|TRBV9|15|-|TRBJ1-2
CASSVGQGASYGYTF
TGTGCCAGCAGCGTGGGACAGGGGGCTTCCTATGGCTACACCTTC
>-|TRBV6-6|16|-|TRBJ2-7
CASSYPLENLSYEQYF
TGTGCCAGCAGTTACCCCTTGGAGAACCTCTCCTACGAGCAGTACTTC
>TRBD1|TRBV11-2|15|-|TRBJ1-2
CASSSGQPFNYGYTF
TGTGCCAGCAGCTCGGGACAGCCTTTTAACTATGGCTACACCTTC
>-|TRBV7-9|12|once|TRBJ1-3
CASSPAGNTIYF
TGTGCCAGCAGCCCAGCCGGAAACACCATATATTTT
>-|TRBV21-1|17|-|TRBJ2-7
CASSKGEGDRGYYEQYF
TGTGCCAGCAGCAAAGGGGAAGGGGACAGGGGTTATTACGAGCAGTACTTC
>-|TRBV9|14|-|TRBJ1-1
CASSASDRNTEAFF
TGTGCCAGCAGCGCCTCCGACAGGAACACTGAAGCTTTCTTT
>-|TRBV27|11|-|TRBJ2-1
CASSYYNEQFF
TGTGCCAGCAGTTACTACAATGAGCAGTTCTTC
>-|TRBV6-5|14|-|TRBJ2-7
CASSPQGQYYEQYF
TGTGCCAGCAGTCCCCAAGGACAATACTACGAGCAGTACTTC
>TRBD2|TRBV5-1|15|-|TRBJ2-1
CASSLAGDSYNEQFF
TGCGCCAGCAGCTTAGCGGGAGACTCCTACAATGAGCAGTTCTTC
>-|TRBV15|16|-|TRBJ2-3
CATSREGLGSTDTQYF
TGTGCCACCAGCAGAGAGGGGCTGGGGAGCACAGATACGCAGTATTTT
>-|TRBV25-1|14|-|TRBJ2-2
CASSATGSTGELFF
TGTGCCAGCAGTGCAACAGGGAGCACCGGGGAGCTGTTTTTT